This is a list of T cell receptor beta chains from one sample in a study of identifying expanded T cells in peripheral blood. Sequencing was performed with immunoSEQ multiplex PCR; in TCRdb, only in-frame clones are kept and a portion is missing. The sample carries about 97,000 clones, about 87% recorded once. Sequenced input: blood. The origin of the receptors is a person aged 18 to 75 in good health. CDR3s leave out the opening cysteine and the closing phenylalanine or tryptophan. The order of the fields is CDR3 protein, J gene, V gene.

cdr3_aa: ASSTHLITGGVGKNIQY
j_call: TRBJ2-4
v_call: TRBV2

cdr3_aa: ASSLAGQGNTIY
j_call: TRBJ1-3
v_call: TRBV7-2

cdr3_aa: ATSSRGGQTEAF
j_call: TRBJ1-1
v_call: TRBV19

cdr3_aa: ASSSSANTEAF
j_call: TRBJ1-1
v_call: TRBV7-3

cdr3_aa: ASRAGTGYGGGYT
j_call: TRBJ1-2
v_call: TRBV6-1

cdr3_aa: ASSLGDPANYGYT
j_call: TRBJ1-2
v_call: TRBV5-1

cdr3_aa: ASSLGLANEAQETQY
j_call: TRBJ2-5
v_call: TRBV11-2

cdr3_aa: ASSLGTGLNEKLF
j_call: TRBJ1-4
v_call: TRBV27

cdr3_aa: ASSSGGFGELF
j_call: TRBJ2-2
v_call: TRBV2

cdr3_aa: SVIGRATYNEQF
j_call: TRBJ2-1
v_call: TRBV29-1